This T cell receptor (beta chain) emerged from a study of CD8 T cells in ankylosing spondylitis. V lost 1 base to trimming and J lost 4 bases, with 11 bases between them. The CDR3 has 15 residues. TCRdb re-called the 5' RACE reads with MiXCR, one entry per CDR3 protein. The repertoire holds around 30,000 distinct CDR3 sequences, with more than 13% as singletons. The rearrangement links TRBV12-3 or TRBV12-4 to TRBJ2-1; maybe TRBD1 (6 bases). Sequencing was carried out using blood. The clonotype was recovered from a male donor with ankylosing spondylitis or in good health (not recorded which). The CDR3 reads CASSLGGQKYNEQFF. For the CDR3, the DNA is TGTGCCAGCAGTTTAGGGGGGCAGAAGTACAATGAGCAGTTCTTC.